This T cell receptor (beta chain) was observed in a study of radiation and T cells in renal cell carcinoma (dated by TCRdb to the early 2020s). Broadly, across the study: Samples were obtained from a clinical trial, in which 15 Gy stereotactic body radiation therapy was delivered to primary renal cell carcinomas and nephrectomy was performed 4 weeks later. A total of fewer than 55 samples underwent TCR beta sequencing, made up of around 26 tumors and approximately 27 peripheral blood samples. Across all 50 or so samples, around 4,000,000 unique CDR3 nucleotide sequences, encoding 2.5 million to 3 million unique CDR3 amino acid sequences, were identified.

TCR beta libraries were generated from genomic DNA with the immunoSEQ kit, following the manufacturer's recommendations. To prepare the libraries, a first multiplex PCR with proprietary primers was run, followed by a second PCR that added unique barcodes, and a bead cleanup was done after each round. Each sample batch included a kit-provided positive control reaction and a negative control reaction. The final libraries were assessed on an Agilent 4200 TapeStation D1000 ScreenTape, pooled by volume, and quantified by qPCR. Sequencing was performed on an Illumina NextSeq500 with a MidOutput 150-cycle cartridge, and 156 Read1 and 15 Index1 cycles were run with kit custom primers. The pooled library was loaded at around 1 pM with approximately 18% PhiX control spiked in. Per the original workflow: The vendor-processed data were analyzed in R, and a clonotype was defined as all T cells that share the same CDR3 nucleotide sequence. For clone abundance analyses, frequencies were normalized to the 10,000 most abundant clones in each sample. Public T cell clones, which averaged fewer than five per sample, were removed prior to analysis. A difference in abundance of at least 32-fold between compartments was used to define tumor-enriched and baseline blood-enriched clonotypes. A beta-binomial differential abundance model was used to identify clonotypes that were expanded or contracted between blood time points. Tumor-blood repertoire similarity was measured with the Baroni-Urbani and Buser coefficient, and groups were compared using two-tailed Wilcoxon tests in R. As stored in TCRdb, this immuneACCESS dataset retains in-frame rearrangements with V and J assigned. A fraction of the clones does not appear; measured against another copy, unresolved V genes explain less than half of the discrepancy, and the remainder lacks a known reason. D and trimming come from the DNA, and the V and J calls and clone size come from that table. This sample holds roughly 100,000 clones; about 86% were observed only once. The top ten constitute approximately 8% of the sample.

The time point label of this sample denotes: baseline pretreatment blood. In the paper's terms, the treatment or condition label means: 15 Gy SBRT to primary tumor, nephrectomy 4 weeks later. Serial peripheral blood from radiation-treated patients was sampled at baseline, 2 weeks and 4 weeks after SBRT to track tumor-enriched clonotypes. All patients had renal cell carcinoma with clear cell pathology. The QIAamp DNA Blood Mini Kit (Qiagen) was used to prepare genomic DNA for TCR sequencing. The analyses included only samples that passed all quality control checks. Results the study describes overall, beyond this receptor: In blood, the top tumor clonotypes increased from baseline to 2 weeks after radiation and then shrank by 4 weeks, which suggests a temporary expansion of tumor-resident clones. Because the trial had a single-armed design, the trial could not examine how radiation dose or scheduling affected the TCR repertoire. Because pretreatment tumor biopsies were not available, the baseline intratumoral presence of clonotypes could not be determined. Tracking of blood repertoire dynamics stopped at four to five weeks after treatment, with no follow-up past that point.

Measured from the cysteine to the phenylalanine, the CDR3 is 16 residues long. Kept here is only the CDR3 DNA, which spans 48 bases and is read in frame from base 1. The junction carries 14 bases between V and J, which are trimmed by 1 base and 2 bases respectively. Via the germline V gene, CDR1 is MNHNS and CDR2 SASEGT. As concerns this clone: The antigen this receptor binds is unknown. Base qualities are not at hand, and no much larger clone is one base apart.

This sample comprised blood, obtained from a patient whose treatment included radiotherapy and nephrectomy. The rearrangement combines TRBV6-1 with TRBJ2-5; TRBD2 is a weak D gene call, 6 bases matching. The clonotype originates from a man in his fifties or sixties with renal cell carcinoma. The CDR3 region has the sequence CASSEGTYRGQETQYF. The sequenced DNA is TGTGCCAGCAGTGAAGGGACCTACCGGGGGCAAGAGACCCAGTACTTC.